This entry lists 19 T cell receptor beta chains sequenced from one sample in a study of blood T cells in healthy people across ages. Through a sample-barcoded 5' primer and a J-beta primer mix, a second PCR was run for roughly 6 to 11 cycles. TCRdb processed the 5' RACE reads anew with MiXCR; each CDR3 protein has one entry. The profile covers hundreds of thousands of distinct CDR3 sequences, with approximately 48% appearing a single time and approximately 19% taken by the ten largest. Source material: blood. These receptors all come from a man aged 55-75 years in good health.

This clonotype was counted only a few times. The chain couples TRBV25-1 to TRBJ1-1; the D is unclear. Germline CDR1 is MGHDK and CDR2 is SYGVNS. CDR3 length: 11 residues. V lost 9 bases and J lost 7, with 12 bases in between. The chain's CDR3 is CASRLWVEAFF. The CDR3 coding sequence is TGTGCCAGTAGGCTTTGGGTTGAAGCTTTCTTT.

This clonotype was seen more than once but under ten times. This sequence joins TRBV7-8 and TRBJ1-1; D gene ambiguous. Trimming removed 5 bases at V and 1 base at J, with 8 bases between. Germline V CDR1 and CDR2: SGHVS, FQNEAQ. This CDR3 comprises 13 residues. CDR3 DNA: TGTGCCAGCAGCCGCCCGGGGAACACTGAAGCTTTCTTT. Translated: CASSRPGNTEAFF.

This sequence joins TRBV15 and TRBJ2-7; TRBD1 agrees at 7 bases. V lost 6 bases, J lost 3 bases, and 11 bases stayed unmatched. The CDR3 runs 15 residues. The V gene's germline CDR1 is LNHNV and CDR2 YYDKDF (reference sequence). The CDR3 loop is CATSGRGRNVYEQYF. The DNA of the CDR3 is TGTGCCACCAGTGGCAGGGGGAGAAACGTCTACGAGCAGTACTTC.

This clonotype came up a few times. The chain has TRBV7-2 and TRBJ2-7, with D unclear. The germline gives CDR1 SGHTA, CDR2 FQGNSA. This CDR3 contains 14 residues. Between the trimmed V and J ends, which lost 5 bases and 2 bases, there was a span of 13 bases. In nucleotides, the CDR3 is TGTGCCAGCAGCAGATTAACAGTGACCTACGAGCAGTACTTC. This translates into CASSRLTVTYEQYF. Supplemented by reference TRBV7-2 and TRBJ2-7, the full variable domain reads GAGVSQSPSNKVTEKGKDVELRCDPISGHTALYWYRQSLGQGLEFLIYFQGNSAPDKSGLPSDRFSAERTGGSVSTLTIQRTQQEDSAVYLCASSRLTVTYEQYFGPGTRLTVT.

This chain connects TRBV5-1 to TRBJ1-1, with a possible D match to TRBD1 (6 bases). Deletions cut 6 bases from V and 0 bases from J, with 12 bases between. The CDR3 is 14 amino acids. Germline CDR1 SGHRS, CDR2 YFSETQ. CDR3 region: CASTVGGLNTEAFF. In DNA form, the CDR3 reads TGCGCCAGCACCGTGGGGGGGCTGAACACTGAAGCTTTCTTT. The full variable domain, its missing parts supplied by reference TRBV5-1 and TRBJ1-1, is KAGVTQTPRYLIKTRGQQVTLSCSPISGHRSVSWYQQTPGQGLQFLFEYFSETQRNKGNFPGRFSGRQFSNSRSEMNVSTLELGDSALYLCASTVGGLNTEAFFGQGTRLTVV.

This clonotype was counted a few times. The gene calls are TRBV6-1 and TRBJ2-7; no definite D call. The germline V gene encodes CDR1 MNHNS and CDR2 SASEGT. The CDR3 extends over 15 amino acids. The V and J ends lost 7 bases and 5 bases respectively, with 21 bases between them. CDR3: CASTGDKKQAHEQYF. In nucleotides, the CDR3 is TGTGCCAGCACTGGAGACAAGAAGCAAGCCCACGAGCAGTACTTC.

The DNA for the CDR3 is TGTGCCACCGCCGGGAGCAGGGCCTCCAATGAGCAGTTCTTC. This gives the protein CATAGSRASNEQFF. V is TRBV2 and J is TRBJ2-1; D possibly corresponds to TRBD2 (6 bases). This CDR3 has 14 amino acids. Germline V gives CDR1 SNHLY, CDR2 FYNNEI. The V and J ends lost 10 bases and 6 bases respectively, with 19 bases between them. The variable domain in full, completed from reference TRBV2 and TRBJ2-1, reads EPEVTQTPSHQVTQMGQEVILRCVPISNHLYFYWYRQILGQKVEFLVSFYNNEISEKSEIFDDQFSVERPDGSNFTLKIRSTKLEDSAMYFCATAGSRASNEQFFGPGTRLTVL.

This clonotype has more than one count but fewer than ten. The rearrangement joins TRBV7-9 to TRBJ2-3; 13 bases align to TRBD2. V was clipped by 3 bases and J by 7 bases; unmatched bases: 10. There are 17 residues in the CDR3. Germline V gene data show CDR1 as SEHNR and CDR2 as FQNEAQ (reference sequence). CDR3: CASSFPTSGGDMYTQYF. In DNA form, the CDR3 reads TGTGCCAGCAGCTTTCCTACTAGCGGGGGGGATATGTATACGCAGTATTTT.

The chain carries TRBV6-2 or TRBV6-3 and TRBJ2-5; 10 positions agree with TRBD2. In germline, CDR1 is MNHEY, CDR2 SVGEGT. J lost 5 bases, V lost 2 bases, and 5 bases had no gene match. CDR3 length equals 15 residues. The CDR3 DNA is TGTGCCAGCAGTTACACGGGACTAGCGTTGGAGACCCAGTACTTC. Protein sequence: CASSYTGLALETQYF.

This clonotype was counted only a few times. The chain has TRBV24-1 and TRBJ2-5; a possible D gene is TRBD1 (5 bases). V gave up 4 bases and J gave up 0 bases, with 14 bases separating them. This CDR3 has 16 residues. Germline V CDR1 and CDR2: KGHDR, SFDVKD. In nucleotides, the CDR3 is TGTGCCACCAGTGACCCCCGCCCGACAGACCAAGAGACCCAGTACTTC. Translation gives CATSDPRPTDQETQYF.

This clonotype was detected a few times. The chain joins TRBV7-9 to TRBJ1-5, with D unresolved. The CDR3 length is 13 residues. V was cut by 4 bases and J by 7 bases, with 11 bases left in between. The germline CDR1 and CDR2 sequences are SEHNR and FQNEAQ (reference sequence). CDR3 sequence: CASSSSGEQPQHF. The CDR3 DNA sequence: TGTGCCAGCAGCTCATCCGGCGAGCAGCCCCAGCATTTT.

A word on this clonotype: The junction departs from germline at one end; a sequencing error may be responsible. CDR3 amino acids: CASSARGQTLSYKQYF. CDR3 in DNA: TGTGCCAGCAGCGCTAGAGGACAAACCCTTTCCTACAAGCAGTACTTC. J is TRBJ2-7 and V is TRBV7-2; weak D call: TRBD1 (5 bases). Germline CDR1 SGHTA, CDR2 FQGNSA. This CDR3 is 16 amino acids long. Variable domain in full (rest from reference TRBV7-2 and TRBJ2-7): GAGVSQSPSNKVTEKGKDVELRCDPISGHTALYWYRQSLGQGLEFLIYFQGNSAPDKSGLPSDRFSAERTGGSVSTLTIQRTQQEDSAVYLCASSARGQTLSYKQYFGPGTRLTVT.

The chain carries TRBV3-1 and TRBJ1-2; D ambiguous. The CDR3 has 14 residues. Germline CDR1 reads LGHDT; CDR2 reads YNNKEL (reference sequence). V was trimmed by 0 bases and J by 1 base, leaving 6 bases between them. CDR3 in amino acids: CASSQDRHNYGYTF. CDR3 nucleotide sequence: TGTGCCAGCAGCCAAGATCGGCATAACTATGGCTACACCTTC.

V is TRBV21-1 and J is TRBJ2-5; the listed D gene, TRBD1, was not tested against the DNA. TRBV21-1 is shown as a pseudogene. The CDR3 length is 16 residues. The DNA of the CDR3 is TGTGCCAGCGCCATCTCTCAGGACAGGGTCCAAGAGACCCAGTACTTC. Its translation is CASAISQDRVQETQYF.

V usage is TRBV4-3 and J usage is TRBJ1-3; TRBD1 might be the D (5 bases). Germline V gene sequence: CDR1 LGHNA, CDR2 YSLEER. V lost 0 bases to trimming and J lost 3 bases, with 9 bases between them. CDR3 length equals 15 residues. The CDR3 spells CASSQDRGSGNTIYF. The CDR3 nucleotides are TGCGCCAGCAGCCAAGATCGGGGGAGTGGAAACACCATATATTTT.

The chain has TRBV5-1 and TRBJ2-7; D is uncertain. The germline V gene has CDR1 SGHRS and CDR2 YFSETQ. CDR3 size: 15 residues. The V end lost 0 bases, the J end lost 1 base, and 11 bases lay between the germline ends. As DNA, the CDR3 is TGCGCCAGCAGCTTGGCCGGGCAGCCGTCCTACGAGCAGTACTTC. As protein: CASSLAGQPSYEQYF.

This rearrangement joins TRBV6-2 or TRBV6-3 to TRBJ2-5; TRBD1 matches at 7 bases. The J call may not be correct, given that the DNA end is closer to TRBJ2-7. The CDR3 sequence is 14 residues long. CDR1 MNHEY and CDR2 SVGEGT come from the germline V gene. CDR3: CASSYGQVTYEQYF. The CDR3 DNA is TGTGCCAGCAGTTACGGACAGGTGACCTACGAGCAGTACTTC.

This clonotype was detected only a few times. The chain couples TRBV7-2 to TRBJ1-2; D call uncertain. CDR3 length: 13 residues. Germline CDR1 SGHTA, CDR2 FQGNSA. Trimming removed 5 bases at V and 4 bases at J, with 11 bases between. CDR3 in amino acids: CASSPPGSYGYTF. The CDR3 DNA sequence: TGTGCCAGCAGCCCCCCGGGGAGCTATGGCTACACCTTC. The variable domain in full, completed from reference TRBV7-2 and TRBJ1-2, reads GAGVSQSPSNKVTEKGKDVELRCDPISGHTALYWYRQSLGQGLEFLIYFQGNSAPDKSGLPSDRFSAERTGGSVSTLTIQRTQQEDSAVYLCASSPPGSYGYTFGSGTRLTVV.

This clonotype was seen more than once but under ten times. As DNA, the CDR3 is TGTGCCAGCAGTACCTACCGGGACAGGAATGAGCAGTTCTTC. Its translation is CASSTYRDRNEQFF. This chain links TRBV25-1 with TRBJ2-1, with 8 nucleotides matching TRBD1. CDR1 is MGHDK and CDR2 is SYGVNS in the germline V gene. The CDR3 spans 14 residues. V trimming: 5 bases; J trimming: 7 bases; junction bases outside the gene matches: 7.